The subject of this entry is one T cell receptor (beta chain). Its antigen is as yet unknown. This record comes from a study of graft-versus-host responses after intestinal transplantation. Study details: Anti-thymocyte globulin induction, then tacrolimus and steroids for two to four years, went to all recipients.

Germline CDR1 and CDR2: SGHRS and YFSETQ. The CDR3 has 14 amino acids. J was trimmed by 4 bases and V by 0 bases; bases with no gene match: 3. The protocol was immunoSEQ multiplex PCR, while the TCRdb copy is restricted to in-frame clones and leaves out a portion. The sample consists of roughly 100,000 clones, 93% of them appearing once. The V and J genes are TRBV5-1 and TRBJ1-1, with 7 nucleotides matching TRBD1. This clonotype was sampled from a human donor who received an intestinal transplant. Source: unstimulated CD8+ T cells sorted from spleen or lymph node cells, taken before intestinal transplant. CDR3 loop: CASSLGQGFTEAFF. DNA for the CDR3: TGCGCCAGCAGCTTGGGACAGGGATTCACTGAAGCTTTCTTT.